This TCR beta chain stems from a study of blood T cell repertoires in COVID-19. As for the study in general: Researchers got acute and convalescent COVID-19 samples from the United States, Italy and Spain. Nucleic acid was either cDNA or gDNA, and it came from T cells, B-cell-depleted T cells, or PBMCs.

As handled by the study authors: Amplification of reference gene primers provided the estimated nucleated cell counts. Measured with immunoSEQ multiplex PCR; TCRdb has only the in-frame clones, and not every one. The DNA was the basis for D and trimming; V, J and clone size are from that table. The sample holds under 65,000 clones; more than 85% are singletons and the top ten take approximately 3%. Germline trimming cut 0 bases from V and 6 bases from J; bases unmatched to any gene: 6. The CDR3 covers 16 residues. Looked up from germline, CDR1 is SGHRS and CDR2 is YFSETQ. This rearrangement joins TRBV5-1 to TRBJ2-3; the match to TRBD2 covers 11 bases. Sequences were obtained from peripheral blood. The TCR sequence derives from a middle-aged man with acute or convalescent COVID-19. In nucleotides, the CDR3 is TGCGCCAGCAGCTTGGGACTAGCGGGGAGGTGGGATACGCAGTATTTT. This sequence encodes CASSLGLAGRWDTQYF.